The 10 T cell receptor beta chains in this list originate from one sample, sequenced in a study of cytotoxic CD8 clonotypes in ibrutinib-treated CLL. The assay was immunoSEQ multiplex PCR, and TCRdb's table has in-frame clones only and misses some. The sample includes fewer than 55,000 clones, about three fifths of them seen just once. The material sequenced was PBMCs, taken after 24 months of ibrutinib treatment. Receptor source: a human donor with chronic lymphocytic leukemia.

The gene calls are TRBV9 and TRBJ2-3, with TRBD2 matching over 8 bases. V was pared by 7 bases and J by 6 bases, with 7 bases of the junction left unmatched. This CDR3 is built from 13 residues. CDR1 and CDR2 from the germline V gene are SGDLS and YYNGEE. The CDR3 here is CASAPGGADTQYF. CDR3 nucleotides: TGTGCCAGCGCCCCCGGGGGGGCGGATACGCAGTATTTT.

This CDR3 reads CASSLGMSTDTQYF. In DNA, the CDR3 is TGTGCCAGCAGCCTGGGGATGAGCACAGATACGCAGTATTTT. V and J are TRBV5-6 and TRBJ2-3; D is uncertain. Trimming left V 4 bases short and J 0 bases short, with 9 bases between. The CDR3 length is 14 residues. CDR1 is SGHDT and CDR2 is YYEEEE in the germline V gene.

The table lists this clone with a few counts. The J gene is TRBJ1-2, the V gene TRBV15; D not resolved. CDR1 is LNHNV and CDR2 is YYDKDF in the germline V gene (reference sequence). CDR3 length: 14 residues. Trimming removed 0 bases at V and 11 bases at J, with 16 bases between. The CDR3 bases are TGTGCCACCAGCAGAGAAAGCAGACCCGCCAGGTACACCTTC. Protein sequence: CATSRESRPARYTF. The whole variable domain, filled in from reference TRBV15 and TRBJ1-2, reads DAMVIQNPRYQVTQFGKPVTLSCSQTLNHNVMYWYQQKSSQAPKLLFHYYDKDFNNEADTPDNFQSRRPNTSFCFLDIRSPGLGDTAMYLCATSRESRPARYTFGSGTRLTVV.

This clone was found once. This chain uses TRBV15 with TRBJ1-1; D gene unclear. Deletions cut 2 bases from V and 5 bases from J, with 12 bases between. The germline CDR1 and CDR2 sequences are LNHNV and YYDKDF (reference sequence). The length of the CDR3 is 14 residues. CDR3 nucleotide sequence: TGTGCCACCAGCAGATCCCCCCTAGGGACTGAAGCTTTCTTT. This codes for CATSRSPLGTEAFF.

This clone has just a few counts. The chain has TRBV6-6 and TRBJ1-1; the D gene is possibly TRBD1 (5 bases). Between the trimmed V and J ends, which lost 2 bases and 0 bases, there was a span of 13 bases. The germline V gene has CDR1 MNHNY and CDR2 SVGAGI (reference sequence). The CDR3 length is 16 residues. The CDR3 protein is CASSYTPQVMNTEAFF. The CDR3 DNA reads TGTGCCAGCAGTTACACTCCACAGGTCATGAACACTGAAGCTTTCTTT.

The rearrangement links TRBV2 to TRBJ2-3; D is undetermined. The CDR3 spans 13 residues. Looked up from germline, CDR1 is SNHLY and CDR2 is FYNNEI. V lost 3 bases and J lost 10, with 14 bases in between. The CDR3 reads CASSEADGSSQYF. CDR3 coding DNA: TGTGCCAGCAGTGAGGCGGACGGCTCATCGCAGTATTTT.

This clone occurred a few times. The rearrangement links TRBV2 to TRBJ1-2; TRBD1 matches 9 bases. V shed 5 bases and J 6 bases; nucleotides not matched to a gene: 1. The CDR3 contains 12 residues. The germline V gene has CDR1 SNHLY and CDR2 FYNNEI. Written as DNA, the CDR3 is TGTGCCAGCAGTAGGACAGGGGATGGCTACACCTTC. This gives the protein CASSRTGDGYTF. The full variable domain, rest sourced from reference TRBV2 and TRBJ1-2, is EPEVTQTPSHQVTQMGQEVILRCVPISNHLYFYWYRQILGQKVEFLVSFYNNEISEKSEIFDDQFSVERPDGSNFTLKIRSTKLEDSAMYFCASSRTGDGYTFGSGTRLTVV.

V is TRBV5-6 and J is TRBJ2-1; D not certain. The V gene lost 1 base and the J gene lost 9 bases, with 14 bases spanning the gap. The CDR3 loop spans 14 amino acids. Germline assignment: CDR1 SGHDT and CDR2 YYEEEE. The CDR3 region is CASSLLSNRIEQFF. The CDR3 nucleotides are TGTGCCAGCAGCTTGCTGTCCAATCGGATTGAGCAGTTCTTC.

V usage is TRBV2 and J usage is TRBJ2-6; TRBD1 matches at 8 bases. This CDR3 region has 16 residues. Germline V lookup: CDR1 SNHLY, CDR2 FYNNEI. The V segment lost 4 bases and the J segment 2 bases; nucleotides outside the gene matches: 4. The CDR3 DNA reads TGTGCCAGCAGTGGCCCAGGGGGCCCTGGGGCCAACGTCCTGACTTTC. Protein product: CASSGPGGPGANVLTF.

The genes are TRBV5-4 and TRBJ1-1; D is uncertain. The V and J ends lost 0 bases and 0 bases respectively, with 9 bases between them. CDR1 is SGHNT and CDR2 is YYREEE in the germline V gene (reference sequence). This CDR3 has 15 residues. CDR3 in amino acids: CASSLGPKVNTEAFF. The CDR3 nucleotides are TGTGCCAGCAGCTTGGGACCCAAAGTGAACACTGAAGCTTTCTTT.